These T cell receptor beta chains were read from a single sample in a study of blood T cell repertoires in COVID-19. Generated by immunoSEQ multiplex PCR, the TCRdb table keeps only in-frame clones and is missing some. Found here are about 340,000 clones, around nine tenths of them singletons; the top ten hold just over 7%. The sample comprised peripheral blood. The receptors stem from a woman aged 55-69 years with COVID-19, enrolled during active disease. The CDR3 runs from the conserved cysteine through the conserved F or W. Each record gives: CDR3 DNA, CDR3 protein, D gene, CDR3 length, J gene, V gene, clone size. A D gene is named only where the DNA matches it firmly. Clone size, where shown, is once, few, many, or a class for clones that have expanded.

CDR3nt: TGTGCCAGCTCACCGGGGGGAGCGAACACTGAAGCTTTCTTT; CDR3aa: CASSPGGANTEAFF; d_gene: -; len: 14; j_gene: TRBJ1-1; v_gene: TRBV18; abundance: -
CDR3nt: TGCGCCAGCAGCCACGTACTAGCGGGCGTTGAATTGAATACGCAGTATTTT; CDR3aa: CASSHVLAGVELNTQYF; d_gene: TRBD2; len: 17; j_gene: TRBJ2-3; v_gene: TRBV4-1; abundance: -
CDR3nt: TGTGCCAGCTCACCGGGGACAGGCACAGATACGCAGTATTTT; CDR3aa: CASSPGTGTDTQYF; d_gene: TRBD1; len: 14; j_gene: TRBJ2-3; v_gene: TRBV18; abundance: -
CDR3nt: TGTGCCAGCTCACCCATGGGACAGAACACCGGGGAGCTGTTTTTT; CDR3aa: CASSPMGQNTGELFF; d_gene: -; len: 15; j_gene: TRBJ2-2; v_gene: TRBV18; abundance: -
CDR3nt: TGTGCCAGCAGTTACTCGTCATCGGGGGGAGACACTGAAGCTTTCTTT; CDR3aa: CASSYSSSGGDTEAFF; d_gene: -; len: 16; j_gene: TRBJ1-1; v_gene: TRBV6-5; abundance: -
CDR3nt: TGTGCCAGCAGCTTATTAATTGCGGTAGGAGCTTTCTTT; CDR3aa: CASSLLIAVGAFF; d_gene: -; len: 13; j_gene: TRBJ1-1; v_gene: TRBV7-2; abundance: -
CDR3nt: TGTGCCAGCAGTCCCCTGACAGGGGGAATTGTCTACTATGGCTACACCTTC; CDR3aa: CASSPLTGGIVYYGYTF; d_gene: TRBD1; len: 17; j_gene: TRBJ1-2; v_gene: TRBV6-6; abundance: -
CDR3nt: TGTGCCAGCAGTAGGAGCACTGAAGCTTTCTTT; CDR3aa: CASSRSTEAFF; d_gene: -; len: 11; j_gene: TRBJ1-1; v_gene: TRBV6-1; abundance: -
CDR3nt: TGCGCCAGCAGCTTGACAGGGGAGAACACTGAAGCTTTCTTT; CDR3aa: CASSLTGENTEAFF; d_gene: TRBD1; len: 14; j_gene: TRBJ1-1; v_gene: TRBV5-1; abundance: once
CDR3nt: TGTGCCATCAGTGAGCTGAGGGGGACTGAAGCTTTCTTT; CDR3aa: CAISELRGTEAFF; d_gene: -; len: 13; j_gene: TRBJ1-1; v_gene: TRBV10-3; abundance: -
CDR3nt: TGTGCCAGCAGCTTCGTTCCGGGACAGGCTCCCTCCTACGAGCAGTACTTC; CDR3aa: CASSFVPGQAPSYEQYF; d_gene: TRBD1; len: 17; j_gene: TRBJ2-7; v_gene: TRBV7-9; abundance: -
CDR3nt: TGTGCCAGTAGTGCCGACGGACAGGATTCTTACTATGGCTACACCTTC; CDR3aa: CASSADGQDSYYGYTF; d_gene: TRBD1; len: 16; j_gene: TRBJ1-2; v_gene: TRBV19; abundance: once
CDR3nt: TGCGCCAGCAGCTTGGCCTTACAGCCTCATGAAAAACTGTTTTTT; CDR3aa: CASSLALQPHEKLFF; d_gene: -; len: 15; j_gene: TRBJ1-4; v_gene: TRBV5-1; abundance: once
CDR3nt: TGTGCCAGCAGGTCTTCTTCAGGGGTTGTGGAGACCCAGTACTTC; CDR3aa: CASRSSSGVVETQYF; d_gene: -; len: 15; j_gene: TRBJ2-5; v_gene: TRBV6-1; abundance: -
CDR3nt: TGTGCCAGCAGCTTGCAGACAGACACTGAAGCTTTCTTT; CDR3aa: CASSLQTDTEAFF; d_gene: -; len: 13; j_gene: TRBJ1-1; v_gene: TRBV5-4; abundance: -
CDR3nt: TGTGCCAGCAGCCCCCGTAGCGGGGGTGGGACAGATACGCAGTATTTT; CDR3aa: CASSPRSGGGTDTQYF; d_gene: TRBD2; len: 16; j_gene: TRBJ2-3; v_gene: TRBV4-2; abundance: -
CDR3nt: TGCGCCAGCAGGTCCCCTACAGACAACACTGAAGCTTTCTTT; CDR3aa: CASRSPTDNTEAFF; d_gene: -; len: 14; j_gene: TRBJ1-1; v_gene: TRBV10-2; abundance: few
CDR3nt: TGTGCCAGCAGCACCGGGACAGGCGAGACCCAGTACTTC; CDR3aa: CASSTGTGETQYF; d_gene: TRBD1; len: 13; j_gene: TRBJ2-5; v_gene: TRBV11-3; abundance: -
CDR3nt: TGTGCCAGCAGCCCGACTCTAGCCCAAAGGCGGGAGACCCAGTACTTC; CDR3aa: CASSPTLAQRRETQYF; d_gene: -; len: 16; j_gene: TRBJ2-5; v_gene: TRBV5-6; abundance: -
CDR3nt: TGTGCCAGCAGTGAATATCTGAGTCTCGGGGAGCTGTTTTTT; CDR3aa: CASSEYLSLGELFF; d_gene: -; len: 14; j_gene: TRBJ2-2; v_gene: TRBV25-1; abundance: -
CDR3nt: TGCGCCAGCAGCCAAGGGAACAGGGTCGCTGAAGCTTTCTTT; CDR3aa: CASSQGNRVAEAFF; d_gene: -; len: 14; j_gene: TRBJ1-1; v_gene: TRBV4-1; abundance: -
CDR3nt: TGTGCCACCAGTACCTCCCCCTCTAGCGGGGGGCAGTTACTCACAGATACGCAGTATTTT; CDR3aa: CATSTSPSSGGQLLTDTQYF; d_gene: TRBD2; len: 20; j_gene: TRBJ2-3; v_gene: TRBV24-1; abundance: -
CDR3nt: TGTGCCAGCAGCTTAAGACCCCAGGGCATGGGTGAAAAACTGTTTTTT; CDR3aa: CASSLRPQGMGEKLFF; d_gene: -; len: 16; j_gene: TRBJ1-4; v_gene: TRBV7-2; abundance: -
CDR3nt: TGCGCCAGCAGCTTGGGCAGCGGGGGGAATCCGTACCAAGAGACCCAGTACTTC; CDR3aa: CASSLGSGGNPYQETQYF; d_gene: TRBD2; len: 18; j_gene: TRBJ2-5; v_gene: TRBV5-1; abundance: once
CDR3nt: TGCGCCAGCAGCTTGGCCGGGGGCGAGCAGTACTTC; CDR3aa: CASSLAGGEQYF; d_gene: -; len: 12; j_gene: TRBJ2-7; v_gene: TRBV5-1; abundance: -
CDR3nt: TGTGCCAGTTACGGGTTCGATGAAAAACTGTTTTTT; CDR3aa: CASYGFDEKLFF; d_gene: -; len: 12; j_gene: TRBJ1-4; v_gene: TRBV3-1/TRBV3-2; abundance: -
CDR3nt: TGTGCCAGTAGTACAGCGCTGAACACTGAAGCTTTCTTT; CDR3aa: CASSTALNTEAFF; d_gene: -; len: 13; j_gene: TRBJ1-1; v_gene: TRBV19; abundance: few
CDR3nt: TGTGCCAGCTCACCATTGTTAGGACAAGGGAATCGAGAGACCCAGTACTTC; CDR3aa: CASSPLLGQGNRETQYF; d_gene: -; len: 17; j_gene: TRBJ2-5; v_gene: TRBV18; abundance: -